The 24 T cell receptor beta chains below come from one sample, sequenced in a study of molecular identifiers for immune sequencing clone quantification. Each CDR3 protein is one row after TCRdb ran MiXCR on the PCR reads. The sample records around 470,000 distinct CDR3 sequences, about a quarter being singletons. Sequencing was carried out using naive CD8+ T cells from blood, with Jurkat cell RNA spiked in. The subset was: FACS-sorted CD8+CD4-CCR7+CD45RA+ naive T cells. The receptor source for this set is a human donor in good health. Some libraries in this study had Jurkat cell RNA spiked in.

This clonotype has a handful of counts. This chain uses TRBV20-1 with TRBJ1-1; 8 bases are a match to TRBD1. The CDR3 extends over 17 amino acids. J was trimmed by 2 bases and V by 4 bases; bases with no gene match: 15. CDR1 is DFQATT and CDR2 is SNEGSKA in the germline V gene (reference sequence). Here the CDR3 DNA reads TGCAGTGCTACCAAGGACAGGGCGCTTATACTTAACACTGAAGCTTTCTTT. Translation: CSATKDRALILNTEAFF.

This clonotype was picked up a small number of times. The chain employs TRBV6-2 or TRBV6-3 and TRBJ1-1; no reliable D call. CDR1 is MNHEY, CDR2 SVGEGT, per germline. The length of the CDR3 is 14 residues. The V and J ends lost 6 bases and 0 bases respectively, with 11 bases between them. Here the CDR3 reads CASSPAQMNTEAFF. CDR3 sequence (DNA): TGTGCCAGCAGCCCAGCACAGATGAACACTGAAGCTTTCTTT.

This clonotype was observed many times. This chain connects TRBV4-1 to TRBJ2-6; unclear D gene. The length of the CDR3 is 17 residues. V lost 1 base, J lost 2 bases, and 12 bases lay in between. CDR1 and CDR2 from the germline V gene are MGHRA and YSYEKL. Here the CDR3 DNA reads TGCGCCAGCAGCCAAGGCGTGGAGTTTACTGGGGCCAACGTCCTGACTTTC. This encodes CASSQGVEFTGANVLTF.

This clonotype appeared many times. This chain connects TRBV5-6 to TRBJ1-1; maybe TRBD1 (6 bases). Germline V gene data show CDR1 as SGHDT and CDR2 as YYEEEE. The CDR3 is 13 residues long. V was pared by 4 bases and J by 5 bases, with 12 bases between. This CDR3 reads CASSLQGFTEAFF. The CDR3 DNA reads as TGTGCCAGCAGCCTGCAGGGGTTTACTGAAGCTTTCTTT.

This rearrangement joins TRBV20-1 to TRBJ1-3, with D tentatively TRBD1 (5 bases). V was pared by 4 bases and J by 2 bases, with 15 bases between. This CDR3 region has 15 residues. In germline, CDR1 is DFQATT, CDR2 SNEGSKA (reference sequence). CDR3 bases: TGCAGTGCTAAACCGGGCAGGGTTGCTGGAAACACCATATATTTT. Its translation is CSAKPGRVAGNTIYF.

On this clonotype: A junction end diverges from the germline sequence, so it may reflect a read error. The chain uses TRBV6-6 and TRBJ1-1; 9 nucleotides line up with TRBD1. Per germline, CDR1 MNHNY and CDR2 SVGAGI (reference sequence). CDR3 length: 15 amino acids. Here the CDR3 DNA reads TGTGCCTGCAGTGCCGAACAGGGGGCTGAAACTGAAGCTTTCTTT. It codes for CACSAEQGAETEAFF.

This clonotype was recorded at least ten times. This chain connects TRBV9 to TRBJ2-2; maybe TRBD2 (5 bases). This CDR3 has 17 residues. Trimming took 3 bases from V and 2 from J, leaving 17 bases between them. The V gene's germline CDR1 is SGDLS and CDR2 YYNGEE. CDR3 sequence reads: CASSESERRGNTGELFF. DNA of the CDR3: TGTGCCAGCAGCGAGTCCGAGCGGAGAGGTAACACCGGGGAGCTGTTTTTT. The variable domain in full, with the rest retrieved from reference TRBV9 and TRBJ2-2, is DSGVTQTPKHLITATGQRVTLRCSPRSGDLSVYWYQQSLDQGLQFLIQYYNGEERAKGNILERFSAQQFPDLHSELNLSSLELGDSALYFCASSESERRGNTGELFFGEGSRLTVL.

The chain uses TRBV27 and TRBJ2-2, with 8 bases lining up with TRBD2. The CDR3 length is 15 residues. The germline V gene encodes CDR1 MNHEY and CDR2 SMNVEV (reference sequence). Germline trimming cut 6 bases from V and 9 bases from J; bases unmatched to any gene: 12. The CDR3 loop is CASSHRGTSGRELFF. For the CDR3, the DNA is TGTGCCAGCAGCCATCGGGGAACTAGCGGAAGGGAGCTGTTTTTT.

This clonotype showed up many times. This chain joins TRBV20-1 and TRBJ1-2; tentatively, D is TRBD1 (6 bases). The CDR3 contains 12 residues. Between the trimmed V and J ends, which lost 7 bases and 1 base, there was a span of 10 bases. The germline V gene has CDR1 DFQATT and CDR2 SNEGSKA (reference sequence). The CDR3 loop reads CSVRTDNYGYTF. CDR3 in DNA: TGCAGTGTCCGGACAGATAACTATGGCTACACCTTC.

This chain uses TRBV5-4 with TRBJ2-3; 7 bases match TRBD2. CDR1 SGHNT and CDR2 YYREEE come from the germline V gene (reference sequence). V trimming: 4 bases; J trimming: 0 bases; junction bases outside the gene matches: 8. The CDR3 is 16 amino acids. The CDR3 DNA is TGTGCCAGCAGCCCAAAAGCGGGAATCAGCACAGATACGCAGTATTTT. The encoded protein is CASSPKAGISTDTQYF. The full variable domain, in which reference TRBV5-4 and TRBJ2-3 provide the parts outside the CDR3, is ETGVTQSPTHLIKTRGQQVTLRCSSQSGHNTVSWYQQALGQGPQFIFQYYREEENGRGNFPPRFSGLQFPNYSSELNVNALELDDSALYLCASSPKAGISTDTQYFGPGTRLTVL.

This clonotype was observed a handful of times. The CDR3: CSAPWMYEQYF. The CDR3 DNA is TGCAGTGCTCCGTGGATGTACGAGCAGTACTTC. The chain uses TRBV20-1 and TRBJ2-7; no reliable D call. Germline CDR1 reads DFQATT; CDR2 reads SNEGSKA (reference sequence). The CDR3 extends over 11 amino acids. Trimming took off 5 bases at V and 4 bases at J, with 9 bases between the two ends.

The rearrangement joins TRBV4-3 to TRBJ1-2; tentative D call: TRBD1 (5 bases). V lost 0 bases and J 7 bases, leaving 12 bases between the germline ends. In germline, CDR1 is LGHNA, CDR2 YSLEER. CDR3 length equals 14 residues. CDR3 sequence reads: CASSQDRGSGGYTF. DNA for the CDR3: TGCGCCAGCAGCCAAGATAGGGGATCCGGTGGCTACACCTTC.

This clonotype was counted once. The V and J genes are TRBV4-3 and TRBJ1-2, with no clear D. Germline-derived CDR1 and CDR2 are LGHNA and YSLEER. V dropped 0 bases and J dropped 1 base, with 6 bases sitting between them. The CDR3 contains 14 residues. The CDR3 DNA reads TGCGCCAGCAGCCAAGATCGGTTTAACTATGGCTACACCTTC. Translating it yields CASSQDRFNYGYTF.

Comments on this clonotype: The missing conserved phenylalanine or tryptophan at the end of this CDR3 makes a read error likely. The chain employs TRBV10-3 and TRBJ2-3, with a possible D match to TRBD1 (5 bases). This CDR3 contains 15 residues. V shed 3 bases and J shed 6 bases, with 16 bases lying between them. CDR1 is ENHRY, CDR2 SYGVKD, per germline. As DNA, the CDR3 is TGTGCCATCAGTGATCATGGGGCGGTAGTCGATACGCAGTATCTT. It specifies CAISDHGAVVDTQYL.

The chain joins TRBV19 to TRBJ2-7, with a weak D call TRBD2 (6 bases). The CDR3 consists of 12 residues. Trimming removed 7 bases from V and 6 bases from J, with 13 bases in between. Germline lookup yields CDR1 LNHDA and CDR2 SQIVND (reference sequence). CDR3 nucleotide sequence: TGTGCCAGTACTGGAGGGGTCTCCGAGCAGTACTTC. Translated: CASTGGVSEQYF.

In the case of this clonotype: Lacking the conserved final phenylalanine or tryptophan, this CDR3 likely reflects a read error. The chain recombines TRBV27 with TRBJ2-5; no clear D. Germline lookup yields CDR1 MNHEY and CDR2 SMNVEV (reference sequence). The V end was cut by 5 bases, the J end by 0 bases, with 4 bases between. The CDR3 length is 12 residues. CDR3 sequence reads: CASSPNQETQYL. The CDR3 coding sequence is TGTGCCAGCAGTCCAAACCAAGAGACCCAGTACCTC.

This clonotype came up a few times. The genes are TRBV6-2 or TRBV6-3 and TRBJ2-2; D gene unclear. Germline CDR1 and CDR2: MNHEY and SVGEGT. The CDR3 length is 16 residues. Trimming took 3 bases from V and 6 from J, leaving 17 bases between them. This CDR3 is CASSYSPGLPPGELFF. DNA for the CDR3: TGTGCCAGCAGTTATTCACCGGGTCTCCCGCCCGGGGAGCTGTTTTTT.

In this sample, this clonotype turned up a few times. This sequence joins TRBV2 and TRBJ2-7, with 9 bases lining up with TRBD2. The CDR3 runs 15 residues. Unmatched junction bases numbered 6, after V lost 3 bases and J lost 3 bases. Germline loops: CDR1 SNHLY, CDR2 FYNNEI. CDR3 loop: CASSEVGSGSYEQYF. CDR3 DNA: TGTGCCAGCAGTGAGGTCGGTAGCGGGAGCTACGAGCAGTACTTC. Filled out from reference TRBV2 and TRBJ2-7, the complete variable domain reads EPEVTQTPSHQVTQMGQEVILRCVPISNHLYFYWYRQILGQKVEFLVSFYNNEISEKSEIFDDQFSVERPDGSNFTLKIRSTKLEDSAMYFCASSEVGSGSYEQYFGPGTRLTVT.

This clonotype occurred a few times. This chain uses TRBV9 with TRBJ1-6; D ambiguous. Germline V lookup: CDR1 SGDLS, CDR2 YYNGEE. V lost 4 bases, J lost 5 bases, and 13 bases lay in between. The CDR3 spans 15 residues. The DNA for the CDR3 is TGTGCCAGCAGCCCCCAAGGACGGAATAATTCACCCCTCCACTTT. Translated: CASSPQGRNNSPLHF.

The V and J genes are TRBV10-1 and TRBJ1-6; D uncertain. The V and J ends lost 3 bases and 9 bases respectively, with 9 bases between them. The CDR3 consists of 13 residues. Germline CDR1 reads WNHNN; CDR2 reads SYGVQD (reference sequence). CDR3 sequence reads: CASSDDISSPLHF. The DNA for the CDR3 is TGCGCCAGCAGTGATGATATCAGTTCACCCCTCCACTTT.

There are a few counts of this clonotype. V usage is TRBV9 and J usage is TRBJ2-3; D uncertain. CDR3 size: 16 residues. Germline values: CDR1 SGDLS, CDR2 YYNGEE. The V gene lost 0 bases and the J gene lost 0 bases, with 11 bases spanning the gap. The CDR3 coding sequence is TGTGCCAGCAGCGTAGAGGCGGCGTCTAGCACAGATACGCAGTATTTT. This translates into CASSVEAASSTDTQYF.

This sequence joins TRBV28 and TRBJ2-6; D may be TRBD1 (6 bases). V lost 5 bases to trimming and J lost 1 base, with 27 bases between them. Germline V gene lookup returns CDR1 MDHEN and CDR2 SYDVKM. This CDR3 has 21 amino acids. The CDR3 here is CASSPPSLPGHLASGANVLTF. CDR3 nucleotides: TGTGCCAGCAGTCCGCCGTCCCTCCCGGGACACTTAGCTTCTGGGGCCAACGTCCTGACTTTC.

The chain combines TRBV4-3 with TRBJ2-7, with 7 positions matching TRBD1. V shed 0 bases and J 4 bases; nucleotides not matched to a gene: 6. CDR3 length: 15 amino acids. Germline values: CDR1 LGHNA, CDR2 YSLEER. CDR3 in DNA: TGCGCCAGCAGCCAAGATAAGGCAGGGGGATACGAGCAGTACTTC. Protein: CASSQDKAGGYEQYF.

This clonotype was seen repeatedly, ten times or more. The chain carries TRBV5-1 and TRBJ2-3, with D possibly matching TRBD2 (6 bases). Trimming removed 2 bases from V and 4 bases from J, with 26 bases in between. The CDR3 contains 19 residues. CDR1 SGHRS and CDR2 YFSETQ come from the germline V gene. CDR3 DNA sequence: TGCGCCAGCAGCTTCGACGTCTTTATGGTCCGGGGAGGCCCAGATACGCAGTATTTT. Amino acid sequence: CASSFDVFMVRGGPDTQYF.